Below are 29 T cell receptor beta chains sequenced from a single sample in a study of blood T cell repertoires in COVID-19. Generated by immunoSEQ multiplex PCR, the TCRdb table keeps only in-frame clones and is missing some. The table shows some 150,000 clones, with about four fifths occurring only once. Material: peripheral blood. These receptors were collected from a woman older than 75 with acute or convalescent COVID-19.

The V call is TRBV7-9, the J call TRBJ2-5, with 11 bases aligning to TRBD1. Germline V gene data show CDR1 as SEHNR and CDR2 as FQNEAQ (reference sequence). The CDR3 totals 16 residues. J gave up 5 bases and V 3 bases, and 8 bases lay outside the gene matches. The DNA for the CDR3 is TGTGCCAGCAGCTTGGGGACAGGGGGTTTTATGGAGACCCAGTACTTC. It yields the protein CASSLGTGGFMETQYF.

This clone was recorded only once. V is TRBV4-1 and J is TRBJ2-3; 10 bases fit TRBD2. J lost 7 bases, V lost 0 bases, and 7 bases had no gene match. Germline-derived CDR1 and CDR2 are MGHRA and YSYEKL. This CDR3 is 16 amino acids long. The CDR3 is CASSQDQRGGSYTQYF. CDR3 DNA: TGCGCCAGCAGCCAAGATCAGCGGGGGGGCTCGTATACGCAGTATTTT.

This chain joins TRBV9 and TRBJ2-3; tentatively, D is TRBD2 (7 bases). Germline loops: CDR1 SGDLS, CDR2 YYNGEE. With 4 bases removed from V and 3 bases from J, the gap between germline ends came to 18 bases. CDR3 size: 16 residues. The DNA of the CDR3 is TGTGCCAGCAGCCCAAGAGGGGGGGGCCGGACAGATACGCAGTATTTT. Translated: CASSPRGGGRTDTQYF. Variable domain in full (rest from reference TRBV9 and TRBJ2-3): DSGVTQTPKHLITATGQRVTLRCSPRSGDLSVYWYQQSLDQGLQFLIQYYNGEERAKGNILERFSAQQFPDLHSELNLSSLELGDSALYFCASSPRGGGRTDTQYFGPGTRLTVL.

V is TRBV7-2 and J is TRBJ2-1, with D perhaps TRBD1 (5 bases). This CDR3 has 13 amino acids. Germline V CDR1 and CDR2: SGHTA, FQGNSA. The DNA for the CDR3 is TGTGGGAGCAGGAAGGGGCTTAACAATGAGCAGTTCTTC. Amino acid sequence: CGSRKGLNNEQFF.

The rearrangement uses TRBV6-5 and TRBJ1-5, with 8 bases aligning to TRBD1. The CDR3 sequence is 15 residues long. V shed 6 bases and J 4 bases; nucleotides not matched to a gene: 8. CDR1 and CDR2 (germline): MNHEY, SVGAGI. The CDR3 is CASRRTGLGNQPQHF. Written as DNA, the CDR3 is TGTGCCAGCAGAAGGACAGGGCTTGGGAATCAGCCCCAGCATTTT.

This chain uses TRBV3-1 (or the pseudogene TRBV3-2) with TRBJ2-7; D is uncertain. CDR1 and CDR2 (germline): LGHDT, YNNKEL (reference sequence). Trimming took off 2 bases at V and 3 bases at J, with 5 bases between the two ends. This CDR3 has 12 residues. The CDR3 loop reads CASSQTGYEQYF. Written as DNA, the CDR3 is TGTGCCAGCAGCCAAACGGGCTACGAGCAGTACTTC.

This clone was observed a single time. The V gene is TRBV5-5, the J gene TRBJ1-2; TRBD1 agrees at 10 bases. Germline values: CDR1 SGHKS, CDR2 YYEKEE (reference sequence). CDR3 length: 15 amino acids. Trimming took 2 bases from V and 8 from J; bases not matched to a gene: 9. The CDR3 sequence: CASSFYPGTGDGYTF. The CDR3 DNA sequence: TGTGCCAGCAGCTTTTACCCCGGGACAGGGGACGGCTACACCTTC. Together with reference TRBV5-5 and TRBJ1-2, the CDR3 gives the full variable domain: DAGVTQSPTHLIKTRGQQVTLRCSPISGHKSVSWYQQVLGQGPQFIFQYYEKEERGRGNFPDRFSARQFPNYSSELNVNALLLGDSALYLCASSFYPGTGDGYTFGSGTRLTVV.

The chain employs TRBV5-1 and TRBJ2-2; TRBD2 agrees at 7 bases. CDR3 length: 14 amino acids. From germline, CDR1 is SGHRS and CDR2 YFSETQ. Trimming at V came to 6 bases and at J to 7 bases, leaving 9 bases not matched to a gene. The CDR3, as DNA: TGCGCCAGCACTGCTAGCGGCTATATCGGGGAGCTGTTTTTT. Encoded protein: CASTASGYIGELFF.

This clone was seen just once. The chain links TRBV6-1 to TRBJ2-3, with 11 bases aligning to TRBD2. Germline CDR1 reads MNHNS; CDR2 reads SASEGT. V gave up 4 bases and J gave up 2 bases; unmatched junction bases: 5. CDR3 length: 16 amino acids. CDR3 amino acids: CASSALAGGTTDTQYF. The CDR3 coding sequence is TGTGCCAGCAGTGCTCTAGCGGGGGGAACCACAGATACGCAGTATTTT.

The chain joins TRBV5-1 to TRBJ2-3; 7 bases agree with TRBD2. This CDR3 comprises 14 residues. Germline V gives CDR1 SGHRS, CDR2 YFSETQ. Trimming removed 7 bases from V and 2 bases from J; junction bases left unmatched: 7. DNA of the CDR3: TGCGCCAGCTCAACTAGCGATGCCACAGATACGCAGTATTTT. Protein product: CASSTSDATDTQYF.

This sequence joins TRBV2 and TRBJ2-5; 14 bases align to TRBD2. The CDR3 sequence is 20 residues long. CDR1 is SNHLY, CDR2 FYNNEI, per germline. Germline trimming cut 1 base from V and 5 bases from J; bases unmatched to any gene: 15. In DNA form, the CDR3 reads TGTGCCAGCAGTGAAGTGCAGACTAGCGGGGGGGGACGTAGATCTGAGACCCAGTACTTC. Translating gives CASSEVQTSGGGRRSETQYF.

The CDR3 nucleotides are TGTGCCAGCAGACTCTCGGGGGGCTCCTACAATGAGCAGTTCTTC. As protein: CASRLSGGSYNEQFF. J is TRBJ2-1 and V is TRBV7-3; TRBD2 matches at 7 bases. J was trimmed by 0 bases and V by 6 bases; bases with no gene match: 5. The germline V gene has CDR1 SGHTA and CDR2 FQGTGA. This CDR3 region has 15 residues.

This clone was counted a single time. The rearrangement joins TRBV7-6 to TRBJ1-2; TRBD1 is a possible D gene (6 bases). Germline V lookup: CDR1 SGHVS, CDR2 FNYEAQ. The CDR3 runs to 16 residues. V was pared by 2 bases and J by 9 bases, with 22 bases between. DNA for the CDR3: TGTGCCAGCAGCTTAAGGGGGAACCGTCCGCGAGTAAGCTACACCTTC. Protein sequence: CASSLRGNRPRVSYTF.

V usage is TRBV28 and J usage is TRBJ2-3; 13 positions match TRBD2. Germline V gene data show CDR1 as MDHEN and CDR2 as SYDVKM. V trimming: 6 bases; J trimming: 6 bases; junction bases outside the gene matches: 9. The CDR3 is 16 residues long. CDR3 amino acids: CASSLGLAGEGDTQYF. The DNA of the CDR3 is TGTGCCAGCAGCCTTGGACTAGCGGGGGAAGGGGATACGCAGTATTTT.

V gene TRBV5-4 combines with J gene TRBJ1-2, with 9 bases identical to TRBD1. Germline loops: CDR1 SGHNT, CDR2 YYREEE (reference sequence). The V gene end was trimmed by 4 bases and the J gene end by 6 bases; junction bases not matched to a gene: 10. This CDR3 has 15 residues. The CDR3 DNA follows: TGTGCCAGCAGCCTGTCCGACAGGGGGATGGATGGCTACACCTTC. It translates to CASSLSDRGMDGYTF. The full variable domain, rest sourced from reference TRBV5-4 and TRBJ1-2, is ETGVTQSPTHLIKTRGQQVTLRCSSQSGHNTVSWYQQALGQGPQFIFQYYREEENGRGNFPPRFSGLQFPNYSSELNVNALELDDSALYLCASSLSDRGMDGYTFGSGTRLTVV.

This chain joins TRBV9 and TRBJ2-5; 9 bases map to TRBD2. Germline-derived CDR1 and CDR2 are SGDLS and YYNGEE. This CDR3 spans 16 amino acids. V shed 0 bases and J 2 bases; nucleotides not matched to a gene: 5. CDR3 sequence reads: CASSVARLAGQETQYF. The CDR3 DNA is TGTGCCAGCAGCGTAGCAAGGCTAGCGGGGCAAGAGACCCAGTACTTC.

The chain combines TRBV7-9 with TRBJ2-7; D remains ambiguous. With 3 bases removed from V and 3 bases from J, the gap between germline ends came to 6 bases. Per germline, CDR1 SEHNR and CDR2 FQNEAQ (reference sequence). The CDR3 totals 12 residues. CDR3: CASSFSNYEQYF. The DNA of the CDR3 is TGTGCCAGCAGCTTCTCTAACTACGAGCAGTACTTC.

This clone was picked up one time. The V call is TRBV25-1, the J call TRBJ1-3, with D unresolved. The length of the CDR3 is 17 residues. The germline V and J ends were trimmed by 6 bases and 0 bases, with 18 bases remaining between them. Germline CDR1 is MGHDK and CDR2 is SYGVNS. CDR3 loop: CASSNPGSSISGNTIYF. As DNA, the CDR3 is TGTGCCAGCAGCAACCCTGGCAGTTCAATCTCTGGAAACACCATATATTTT.

The CDR3 region is CASSLEEPLPGNTEAFF. The CDR3 DNA follows: TGTGCCAGCAGCTTAGAAGAGCCTCTCCCCGGGAACACTGAAGCTTTCTTT. The chain links TRBV11-3 to TRBJ1-1; unclear D gene. The germline V and J ends were trimmed by 0 bases and 1 base, with 15 bases remaining between them. The CDR3 spans 17 residues. The germline CDR1 and CDR2 sequences are SGHNT and YENEEA.

The CDR3 reads CASSFSDTQYF. The DNA for the CDR3 is TGTGCCAGCAGCTTCTCAGATACGCAGTATTTT. The chain links TRBV7-9 to TRBJ2-3; D is undetermined. Germline CDR1 and CDR2: SEHNR and FQNEAQ (reference sequence). The CDR3 is made up of 11 amino acids. The germline V and J ends were trimmed by 3 bases and 4 bases, with 2 bases remaining between them.

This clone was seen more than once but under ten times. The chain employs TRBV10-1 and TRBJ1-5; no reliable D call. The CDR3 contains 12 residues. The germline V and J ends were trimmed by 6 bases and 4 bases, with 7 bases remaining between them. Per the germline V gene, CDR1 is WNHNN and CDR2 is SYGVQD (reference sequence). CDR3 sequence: CASSRMNQPQHF. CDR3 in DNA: TGCGCCAGCAGCAGAATGAATCAGCCCCAGCATTTT.

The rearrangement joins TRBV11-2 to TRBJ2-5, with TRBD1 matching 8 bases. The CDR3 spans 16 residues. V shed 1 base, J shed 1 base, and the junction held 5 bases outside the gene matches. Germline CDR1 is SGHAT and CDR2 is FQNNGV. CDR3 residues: CASSLGGQGLQETQYF. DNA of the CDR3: TGTGCCAGCAGCTTAGGAGGACAGGGCCTCCAAGAGACCCAGTACTTC.

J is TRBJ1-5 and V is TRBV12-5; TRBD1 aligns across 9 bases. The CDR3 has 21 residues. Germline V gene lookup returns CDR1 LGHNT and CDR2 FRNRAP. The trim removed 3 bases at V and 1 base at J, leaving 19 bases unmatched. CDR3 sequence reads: CASGFYTGTGSYHESNQPQHF. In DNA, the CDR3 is TGTGCTAGTGGTTTCTACACCGGGACAGGGAGTTATCATGAGAGCAATCAGCCCCAGCATTTT.

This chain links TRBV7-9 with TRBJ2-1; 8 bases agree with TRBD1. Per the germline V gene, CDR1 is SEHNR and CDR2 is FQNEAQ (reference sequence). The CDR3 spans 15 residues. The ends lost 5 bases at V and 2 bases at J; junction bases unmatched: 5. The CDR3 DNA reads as TGTGCCAGCAGCCCGGACAGGGCGGCCTACAATGAGCAGTTCTTC. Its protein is CASSPDRAAYNEQFF.

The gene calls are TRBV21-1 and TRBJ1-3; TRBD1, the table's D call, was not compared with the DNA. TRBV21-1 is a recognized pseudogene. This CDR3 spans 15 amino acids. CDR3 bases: TGTGCCAGCAACCGGACAGGGGCACCTGGAAACACCATATATTTT. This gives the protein CASNRTGAPGNTIYF.

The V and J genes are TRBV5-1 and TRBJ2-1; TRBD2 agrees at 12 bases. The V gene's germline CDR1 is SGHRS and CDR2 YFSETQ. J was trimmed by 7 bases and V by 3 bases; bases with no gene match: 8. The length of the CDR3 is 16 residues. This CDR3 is CASSSIILAGGNEQFF. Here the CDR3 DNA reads TGCGCCAGCAGCTCAATAATCCTAGCGGGGGGGAATGAGCAGTTCTTC.

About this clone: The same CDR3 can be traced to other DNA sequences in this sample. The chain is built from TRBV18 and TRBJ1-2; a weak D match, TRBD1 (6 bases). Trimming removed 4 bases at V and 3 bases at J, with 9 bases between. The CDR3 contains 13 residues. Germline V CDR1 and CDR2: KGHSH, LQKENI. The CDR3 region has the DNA TGTGCCAGCTCACTACAGGGAGACTATGGCTACACCTTC. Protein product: CASSLQGDYGYTF.

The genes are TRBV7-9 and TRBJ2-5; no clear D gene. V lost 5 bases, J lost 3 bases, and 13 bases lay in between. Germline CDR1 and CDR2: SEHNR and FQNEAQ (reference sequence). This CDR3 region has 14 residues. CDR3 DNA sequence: TGTGCCAGCAGCGCCCTCTTACGGGAAGAGACCCAGTACTTC. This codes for CASSALLREETQYF.

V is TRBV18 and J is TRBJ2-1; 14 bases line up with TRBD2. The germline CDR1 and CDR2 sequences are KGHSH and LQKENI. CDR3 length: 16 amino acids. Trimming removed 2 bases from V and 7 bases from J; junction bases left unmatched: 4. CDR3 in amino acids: CASSPMGLAGVNEQFF. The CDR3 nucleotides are TGTGCCAGCTCACCAATGGGACTAGCGGGGGTAAATGAGCAGTTCTTC.